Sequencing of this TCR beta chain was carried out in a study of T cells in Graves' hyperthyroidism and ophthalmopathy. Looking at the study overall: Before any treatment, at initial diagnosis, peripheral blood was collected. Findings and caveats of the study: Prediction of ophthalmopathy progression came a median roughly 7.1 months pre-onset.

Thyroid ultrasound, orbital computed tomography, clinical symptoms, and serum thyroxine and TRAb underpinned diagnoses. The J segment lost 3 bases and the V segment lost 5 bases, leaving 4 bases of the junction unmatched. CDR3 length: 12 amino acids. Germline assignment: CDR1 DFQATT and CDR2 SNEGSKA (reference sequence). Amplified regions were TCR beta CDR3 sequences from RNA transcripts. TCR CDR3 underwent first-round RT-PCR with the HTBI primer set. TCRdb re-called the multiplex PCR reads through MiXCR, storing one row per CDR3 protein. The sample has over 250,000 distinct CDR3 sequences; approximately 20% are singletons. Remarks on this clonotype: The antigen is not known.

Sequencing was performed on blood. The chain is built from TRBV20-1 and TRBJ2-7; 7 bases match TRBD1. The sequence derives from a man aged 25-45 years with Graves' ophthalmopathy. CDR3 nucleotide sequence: TGCAGTGCTCGCCGGGACAGCTACGAGCAGTACTTC. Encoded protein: CSARRDSYEQYF.